Each of the 20 T cell receptor beta chains below was sequenced from the same sample in a study of T cell responses to AZD1222 COVID-19 vaccine. Produced via immunoSEQ multiplex PCR; TCRdb's table is partial and in-frame only. The table shows fewer than 250,000 clones, with roughly 91% occurring only once. The sample was peripheral blood, taken on day 0 of MenACWY control vaccination. These receptors came from an adult in good health.

The chain couples TRBV7-8 to TRBJ1-5, with D possibly being TRBD1 (5 bases). Germline-derived CDR1 and CDR2 are SGHVS and FQNEAQ. The CDR3 extends over 15 amino acids. Trimming pared 2 bases from V and 6 bases from J, leaving 14 bases between. DNA for the CDR3: TGTGCCAGCAGCTTATATCGCAGGGAGGGTCAGCCCCAGCATTTT. This encodes CASSLYRREGQPQHF.

This clone was observed once. This chain joins TRBV21-1 and TRBJ2-7. TRBV21-1 constitutes a pseudogene. The CDR3 contains 16 residues. The CDR3 spells CASSPSPRDVSYEQYF. CDR3 in DNA: TGTGCCAGCAGCCCCTCTCCCCGGGACGTATCCTACGAGCAGTACTTC.

This clone was recorded once. The chain is built from TRBV6-2 or TRBV6-3 and TRBJ1-5; a possible D gene is TRBD1 (5 bases). This CDR3 has 14 amino acids. V was cut by 6 bases and J by 7 bases, with 16 bases left in between. CDR1 and CDR2 from the germline V gene are MNHEY and SVGEGT. The DNA of the CDR3 is TGTGCCAGCAGCCCCGCGGCAGGGACCCAGCCCCAGCATTTT. Residues: CASSPAAGTQPQHF.

The CDR3 sequence: CASSRDIYQPQHF. The CDR3, as DNA: TGTGCCAGCAGCAGGGACATCTATCAGCCCCAGCATTTT. The chain couples TRBV6-5 to TRBJ1-5; the D gene is possibly TRBD1 (6 bases). This CDR3 comprises 13 residues. Trimming cost V 6 bases and J 5 bases, with 11 bases left between them. Germline loops: CDR1 MNHEY, CDR2 SVGAGI.

This chain uses TRBV7-9 with TRBJ2-2, with TRBD2 identical over 11 bases. CDR3 size: 16 residues. In germline, CDR1 is SEHNR, CDR2 FQNEAQ (reference sequence). Trimming cost V 7 bases and J 4 bases; bases outside gene matches: 8. The CDR3 spells CASKLLAGVGTGELFF. The CDR3 DNA is TGTGCCAGCAAACTACTAGCGGGGGTTGGCACCGGGGAGCTGTTTTTT.

CDR3 residues: CASSPGQGEGTEAFF. CDR3 DNA sequence: TGTGCCAGCTCCCCCGGACAGGGTGAAGGCACTGAAGCTTTCTTT. This sequence joins TRBV18 and TRBJ1-1; the match to TRBD1 covers 8 bases. This CDR3 has 15 amino acids. CDR1 is KGHSH, CDR2 LQKENI, per germline. V was pared by 6 bases and J by 4 bases, with 10 bases of the junction left unmatched.

A few counts support this clone. V gene TRBV3-1 (or the pseudogene TRBV3-2) combines with J gene TRBJ1-5; D call uncertain. The CDR3 is 12 amino acids. V lost 1 base and J 5 bases, leaving 3 bases between the germline ends. CDR1 LGHDT and CDR2 YNNKEL come from the germline V gene (reference sequence). CDR3 sequence: CASSQGYQPQHF. The CDR3 nucleotides read TGTGCCAGCAGCCAAGGCTATCAGCCCCAGCATTTT.

The genes are TRBV9 and TRBJ1-3; D ambiguous. Trimming pared 0 bases from V and 6 bases from J, leaving 7 bases between. Germline V gene data show CDR1 as SGDLS and CDR2 as YYNGEE. This CDR3 contains 13 residues. The chain's CDR3 is CASSVVPENTIYF. CDR3 sequence (DNA): TGTGCCAGCAGCGTAGTGCCAGAAAACACCATATATTTT.

The chain carries TRBV6-5 and TRBJ2-1; 9 bases are a match to TRBD2. The CDR3 sequence is 15 residues long. In germline, CDR1 is MNHEY, CDR2 SVGAGI. The J segment lost 3 bases and the V segment lost 6 bases, leaving 6 bases of the junction unmatched. CDR3 DNA sequence: TGTGCCAGCAGGCTATTAGCGGGGGACTACAATGAGCAGTTCTTC. It translates to CASRLLAGDYNEQFF.

This sequence joins TRBV6-5 and TRBJ1-2; the D gene is possibly TRBD1 (6 bases). V gave up 8 bases and J gave up 4 bases, with 17 bases separating them. Looked up from germline, CDR1 is MNHEY and CDR2 is SVGAGI. CDR3 length: 14 amino acids. The CDR3 DNA sequence: TGTGCCAGCCCAAGGACAGACAGTGGCTATGGCTACACCTTC. Protein product: CASPRTDSGYGYTF.

This chain uses TRBV7-2 with TRBJ1-5, with TRBD1 identical over 10 bases. Germline CDR1 and CDR2: SGHTA and FQGNSA. The CDR3 contains 15 residues. Trimming at V came to 4 bases and at J to 4 bases, leaving 4 bases not matched to a gene. Here the CDR3 reads CASSWTGGPNQPQHF. CDR3 sequence (DNA): TGTGCCAGCAGCTGGACAGGGGGACCGAATCAGCCCCAGCATTTT.

The chain recombines TRBV25-1 with TRBJ2-1; D may correspond to TRBD1 or TRBD2 (5 bases each). The CDR3 extends over 14 amino acids. The V gene's germline CDR1 is MGHDK and CDR2 SYGVNS. V was pared by 7 bases and J by 10 bases, with 20 bases between. The CDR3: CASKGTTQPQEQFF. For the CDR3, the DNA is TGTGCCAGCAAGGGGACCACTCAGCCCCAAGAGCAGTTCTTC.

V is TRBV25-1 and J is TRBJ1-5, with 7 bases lining up with TRBD1. V lost 5 bases, J lost 9 bases, and 10 bases stayed unmatched. The CDR3 covers 14 residues. CDR1 MGHDK and CDR2 SYGVNS come from the germline V gene. The CDR3 DNA reads as TGTGCCAGCAGTACAGACAGGGCCAACGGGCCCCAGCATTTT. It specifies CASSTDRANGPQHF. Complete variable domain (other parts from reference TRBV25-1 and TRBJ1-5): EADIYQTPRYLVIGTGKKITLECSQTMGHDKMYWYQQDPGMELHLIHYSYGVNSTEKGDLSSESTVSRIRTEHFPLTLESARPSHTSQYLCASSTDRANGPQHFGDGTRLSIL.

The CDR3 here is CASSSFSDTGELFF. Here the CDR3 DNA reads TGTGCCAGCAGCTCTTTTTCTGACACCGGGGAGCTGTTTTTT. V usage is TRBV7-7 and J usage is TRBJ2-2; no definite D call. V shed 4 bases and J shed 3 bases, with 9 bases lying between them. Germline CDR1 is SSHAT and CDR2 is FNYEAQ (reference sequence). CDR3 size: 14 residues.

This sequence joins TRBV27 and TRBJ2-2, with D tentatively TRBD1 (5 bases). CDR1 is MNHEY, CDR2 SMNVEV, per germline (reference sequence). There are 15 residues in the CDR3. V was clipped by 3 bases and J by 6 bases, with 14 bases between them. This CDR3 reads CASSFVAGSSGELFF. DNA of the CDR3: TGTGCCAGCAGTTTTGTGGCAGGGTCATCCGGGGAGCTGTTTTTT.

The chain joins TRBV10-2 to TRBJ2-2; 7 bases are shared with TRBD1. Per the germline V gene, CDR1 is WSHSY and CDR2 is SAAADI. The junction had 10 bases not matched to a gene; V was cut back by 7 bases and J by 5 bases. The CDR3 has 15 residues. The CDR3 nucleotides read TGCGCCAGCACGGCAGGGGGTACCCGTACCGGGGAGCTGTTTTTT. Encoded protein: CASTAGGTRTGELFF.

The chain carries TRBV11-3 and TRBJ1-1; D is uncertain. The CDR3 is made up of 13 amino acids. V was clipped by 1 base and J by 0 bases, with 3 bases between them. Germline values: CDR1 SGHNT, CDR2 YENEEA. The CDR3 sequence: CASSLGLNTEAFF. CDR3 sequence (DNA): TGTGCCAGCAGCTTAGGATTGAACACTGAAGCTTTCTTT.

This sequence joins TRBV30 and TRBJ2-1; D perhaps matches TRBD1 (6 bases). The germline V gene has CDR1 GTSNPN and CDR2 SVGIG (reference sequence). The CDR3 length is 13 residues. Deletions cut 0 bases from V and 10 bases from J, with 13 bases between. In DNA form, the CDR3 reads TGTGCCTGGAGTGTACATATCAGGGGAGAGCAGTTCTTC. Protein sequence: CAWSVHIRGEQFF. The full variable domain, rest sourced from reference TRBV30 and TRBJ2-1, is SQTIHQWPATLVQPVGSPLSLECTVEGTSNPNLYWYRQAAGRGLQLLFYSVGIGQISSEVPQNLSASRPQDRQFILSSKKLLLSDSGFYLCAWSVHIRGEQFFGPGTRLTVL.

This chain uses TRBV18 with TRBJ1-2; possibly TRBD1 for D (5 bases). This CDR3 contains 15 residues. The V gene's germline CDR1 is KGHSH and CDR2 LQKENI. Trimming removed 3 bases at V and 6 bases at J, with 17 bases between. CDR3 nucleotides: TGTGCCAGCTCACCGGGACGGGACCGAGGACATGGCTACACCTTC. It is translated as CASSPGRDRGHGYTF.

This chain links TRBV9 with TRBJ2-7, with D maybe TRBD1 (6 bases). Germline CDR1 is SGDLS and CDR2 is YYNGEE. The CDR3 extends over 15 amino acids. Between the trimmed V and J ends, which lost 3 bases and 4 bases, there was a span of 17 bases. Here the CDR3 DNA reads TGTGCCAGCAGCGCAACCGGGACATCTCCTTACGAGCAGTACTTC. As protein: CASSATGTSPYEQYF.